Below are 23 T cell receptor beta chains sequenced from a single sample in a study of T cell responses to AZD1222 COVID-19 vaccine. The protocol was immunoSEQ multiplex PCR, while the TCRdb copy is restricted to in-frame clones and leaves out a portion. The sample lists 180,000 or so clones; 92% were seen once. Sequences were derived from peripheral blood, sampled 28 days after the second AZD1222 dose. The receptor source for this set is an adult who received the AZD1222 COVID-19 vaccine.

V gene TRBV28 combines with J gene TRBJ1-3; D is undetermined. The CDR3 spans 12 residues. V was cut by 6 bases and J by 8 bases, with 11 bases left in between. Germline CDR1 reads MDHEN; CDR2 reads SYDVKM. The CDR3 is CASRGNRDTIYF. The CDR3 DNA follows: TGTGCCAGCAGGGGGAATCGGGACACCATATATTTT.

The chain recombines TRBV6-2 or TRBV6-3 with TRBJ2-7; 10 bases are a match to TRBD2. Germline CDR1 reads MNHEY; CDR2 reads SVGEGT. CDR3 length: 17 amino acids. V shed 5 bases and J 1 base; nucleotides not matched to a gene: 11. CDR3 nucleotides: TGTGCCAGCAGTAGGGGACAGCCGGGACTAGCGTCCTACGAGCAGTACTTC. Protein sequence: CASSRGQPGLASYEQYF.

The V call is TRBV5-1, the J call TRBJ1-4; 9 bases fit TRBD1. In germline, CDR1 is SGHRS, CDR2 YFSETQ. This CDR3 region has 15 residues. V dropped 0 bases and J dropped 7; count of bases not matched to a gene: 4. The CDR3: CASSLGDREGEKLFF. DNA for the CDR3: TGCGCCAGCAGCTTGGGGGACAGGGAGGGTGAAAAACTGTTTTTT.

The chain carries TRBV7-3 and TRBJ2-7, with D tentatively TRBD1 (5 bases). Germline V lookup: CDR1 SGHTA, CDR2 FQGTGA. Trimming shortened V by 5 bases and J by 7 bases, and 21 bases separated the two germline ends. This CDR3 is built from 15 residues. The CDR3 is CASSPAGILRGEQYF. The CDR3 DNA reads as TGTGCCAGCAGCCCTGCAGGGATACTACGTGGAGAGCAGTACTTC.

This chain joins TRBV11-2 and TRBJ2-5, with 10 bases identical to TRBD2. The CDR3 covers 16 residues. Germline values: CDR1 SGHAT, CDR2 FQNNGV. Trimming removed 0 bases from V and 7 bases from J; junction bases left unmatched: 8. For the CDR3, the DNA is TGTGCCAGCAGCTTAGACCCTAGCGGGGGCCCGGGGACCCAGTACTTC. Encoded protein: CASSLDPSGGPGTQYF.

V gene TRBV28 combines with J gene TRBJ1-1; no clear D gene. V shed 6 bases and J shed 1 base, with 12 bases lying between them. CDR1 MDHEN and CDR2 SYDVKM come from the germline V gene. The CDR3 runs 14 residues. The CDR3 bases are TGTGCCAGCAGCGACAATCTACGGAACACTGAAGCTTTCTTT. It yields the protein CASSDNLRNTEAFF.

The chain uses TRBV6-4 and TRBJ2-2, with TRBD1 identical over 7 bases. The CDR3 has 14 amino acids. V was clipped by 6 bases and J by 4 bases; unmatched bases: 5. From germline, CDR1 is MRHNA and CDR2 SNTAGT. In nucleotides, the CDR3 is TGTGCCAGCAGGCCACAGGGGAGCACCGGGGAGCTGTTTTTT. Translation gives CASRPQGSTGELFF.

The chain is built from TRBV28 and TRBJ1-2; D not certain. The CDR3 contains 13 residues. Trimming cost V 2 bases and J 8 bases, with 12 bases left between them. The V gene's germline CDR1 is MDHEN and CDR2 SYDVKM. The CDR3 spells CASSLLSGKGYTF. CDR3 nucleotides: TGTGCCAGCAGTTTACTATCGGGAAAGGGCTACACCTTC.

The rearrangement uses TRBV4-1 and TRBJ1-5; unclear D gene. This CDR3 region has 16 residues. V lost 4 bases and J 4 bases, leaving 17 bases between the germline ends. Germline V gives CDR1 MGHRA, CDR2 YSYEKL. For the CDR3, the DNA is TGCGCCAGCAGCCGAGACACAGCCATGGGGAATCAGCCCCAGCATTTT. Its protein product is CASSRDTAMGNQPQHF.

This clone has a single count. The junction and the germline gene differ at one end; a read error may be behind it. V usage is TRBV30 and J usage is TRBJ1-1, with D unresolved. This CDR3 comprises 11 residues. Germline V gene lookup returns CDR1 GTSNPN and CDR2 SVGIG (reference sequence). In nucleotides, the CDR3 is TGTGCCTGGAGTGGGGGAACAGCATCCGCGTTT. It translates to CAWSGGTASAF. Together with reference TRBV30 and TRBJ1-1, the CDR3 gives the full variable domain: SQTIHQWPATLVQPVGSPLSLECTVEGTSNPNLYWYRQAAGRGLQLLFYSVGIGQISSEVPQNLSASRPQDRQFILSSKKLLLSDSGFYLCAWSGGTASAFGQGTRLTVV.

DNA for the CDR3: TGTGCCAGCAGCCAAGTTTCTCCCTTTTGGGGAGCGGGTACTTACGAGCAGTACTTC. Residues: CASSQVSPFWGAGTYEQYF. The gene calls are TRBV3-1 (or the pseudogene TRBV3-2) and TRBJ2-7, with D possibly matching TRBD2 (6 bases). The CDR3 spans 19 residues. Trimming cost V 1 base and J 4 bases, with 26 bases left between them. The germline V gene has CDR1 LGHDT and CDR2 YNNKEL (reference sequence).

The chain is built from TRBV10-3 and TRBJ2-1; 8 bases fit TRBD2. The V segment lost 2 bases and the J segment 4 bases; nucleotides outside the gene matches: 4. The CDR3 sequence is 15 residues long. Germline V CDR1 and CDR2: ENHRY, SYGVKD. In DNA, the CDR3 is TGTGCCATCAGTGAGCGGGGGGGCCTATACAATGAGCAGTTCTTC. It is translated as CAISERGGLYNEQFF.

This chain links TRBV29-1 with TRBJ1-4, with no clear D. The CDR3 loop spans 13 amino acids. Germline V CDR1 and CDR2: SQVTM, ANQGSEA. Trimming took off 6 bases at V and 8 bases at J, with 16 bases between the two ends. CDR3 protein: CSVGDLGREKLFF. The CDR3 DNA reads TGCAGCGTGGGAGATCTTGGTCGGGAAAAACTGTTTTTT.

The chain is built from TRBV10-1 and TRBJ1-6; D is perhaps TRBD1 (5 bases). CDR1 and CDR2 from the germline V gene are WNHNN and SYGVQD (reference sequence). The CDR3 has 15 residues. V was pared by 6 bases and J by 6 bases, with 15 bases between. The CDR3 loop is CASRAPGRSNSPLHF. The DNA of the CDR3 is TGCGCCAGCAGGGCGCCGGGACGTTCTAATTCACCCCTCCACTTT.

This chain uses TRBV11-3 with TRBJ2-2; D unclear. Trimming removed 0 bases from V and 6 bases from J, with 8 bases in between. CDR1 and CDR2 from the germline V gene are SGHNT and YENEEA. This CDR3 is 14 amino acids long. Here the CDR3 reads CASSLDRGAGELFF. CDR3 nucleotides: TGTGCCAGCAGCTTAGATCGTGGCGCCGGGGAGCTGTTTTTT.

The gene calls are TRBV7-9 and TRBJ1-5; possibly TRBD1 for D (5 bases). Trimming took off 3 bases at V and 4 bases at J, with 10 bases between the two ends. CDR1 and CDR2 from the germline V gene are SEHNR and FQNEAQ (reference sequence). The CDR3 is 14 residues long. The CDR3 sequence is CASSFESGNQPQHF. CDR3 bases: TGTGCCAGCAGCTTCGAGTCAGGGAATCAGCCCCAGCATTTT. Full variable domain (missing parts from reference TRBV7-9 and TRBJ1-5): DTGVSQNPRHKITKRGQNVTFRCDPISEHNRLYWYRQTLGQGPEFLTYFQNEAQLEKSRLLSDRFSAERPKGSFSTLEIQRTEQGDSAMYLCASSFESGNQPQHFGDGTRLSIL.

The rearrangement uses TRBV18 and TRBJ1-5; 9 bases fit TRBD1. The CDR3 is made up of 16 amino acids. Trimming removed 3 bases from V and 2 bases from J; junction bases left unmatched: 5. CDR1 and CDR2 from the germline V gene are KGHSH and LQKENI. In nucleotides, the CDR3 is TGTGCCAGCTCACCTCGGACAGGGGAAGGCAATCAGCCCCAGCATTTT. It is translated as CASSPRTGEGNQPQHF.

This clone was seen once. The V and J genes are TRBV27 and TRBJ2-2; D unclear. Germline loops: CDR1 MNHEY, CDR2 SMNVEV (reference sequence). The CDR3 is 16 amino acids. Trimming left V 6 bases short and J 2 bases short, with 16 bases between. Here the CDR3 DNA reads TGTGCCAGCAGACCGCCCCATTCGGTTAACACCGGGGAGCTGTTTTTT. It translates to CASRPPHSVNTGELFF.

The chain combines TRBV19 with TRBJ1-2; tentative D call: TRBD1 (5 bases). Germline CDR1 reads LNHDA; CDR2 reads SQIVND (reference sequence). The CDR3 is made up of 18 amino acids. Between the trimmed V and J ends, which lost 7 bases and 2 bases, there was a span of 26 bases. The CDR3 bases are TGTGCCAGTAAACCTGGCGCCGGCGGGGCCCGAAGAAACTATGGCTACACCTTC. It specifies CASKPGAGGARRNYGYTF.

In DNA form, the CDR3 reads TGTGCCAGTAGTATTGGGGCCGGCAATCAGCCCCAGCATTTT. It codes for CASSIGAGNQPQHF. V usage is TRBV19 and J usage is TRBJ1-5; a possible D gene is TRBD1 (5 bases). This CDR3 is 14 amino acids long. Trimming stripped 3 bases from V and 2 bases from J, with 8 bases between. The V gene's germline CDR1 is LNHDA and CDR2 SQIVND (reference sequence).

The chain has TRBV5-4 and TRBJ1-5, with TRBD1 matching 7 bases. Germline assignment: CDR1 SGHNT and CDR2 YYREEE (reference sequence). This CDR3 has 13 residues. The V and J ends lost 9 bases and 3 bases, in that order; junction bases with no gene match: 6. This CDR3 is CAIQQGLNQPQHF. Written as DNA, the CDR3 is TGTGCCATCCAACAGGGGCTCAATCAGCCCCAGCATTTT.

The genes are TRBV7-2 and TRBJ2-1, with 12 bases aligning to TRBD2. CDR1 and CDR2 (germline): SGHTA, FQGNSA. Trimming took 5 bases from V and 4 from J; bases not matched to a gene: 3. The CDR3 runs 15 residues. The CDR3 nucleotides are TGTGCCAGCAGCCCTGGACTAGCGGGGTACAATGAGCAGTTCTTC. It codes for CASSPGLAGYNEQFF.

The J gene is TRBJ1-2, the V gene TRBV12-3 or TRBV12-4; D remains ambiguous. The CDR3 covers 13 residues. V gave up 3 bases and J gave up 2 bases, with 7 bases separating them. The CDR3 region has the DNA TGTGCCAGCAGTTTCGCGGGGAACTATGGCTACACCTTC. It yields the protein CASSFAGNYGYTF.